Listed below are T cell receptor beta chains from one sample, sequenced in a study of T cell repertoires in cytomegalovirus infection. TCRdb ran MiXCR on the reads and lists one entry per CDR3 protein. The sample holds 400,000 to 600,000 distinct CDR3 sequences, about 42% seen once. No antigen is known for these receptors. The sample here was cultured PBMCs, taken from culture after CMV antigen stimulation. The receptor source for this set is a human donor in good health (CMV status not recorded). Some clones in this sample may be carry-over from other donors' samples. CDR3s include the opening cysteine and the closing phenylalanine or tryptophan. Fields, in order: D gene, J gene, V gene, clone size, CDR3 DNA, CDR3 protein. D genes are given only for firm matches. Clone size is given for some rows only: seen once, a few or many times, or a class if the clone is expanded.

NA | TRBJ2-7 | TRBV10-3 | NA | TGTGCCACCACGAGGACCCCCGACGAGCAGTACTTC | CATTRTPDEQYF
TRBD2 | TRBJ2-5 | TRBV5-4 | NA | TGTGCCAGCAGCGACGGACTAGCGGGAGGGGGCCAAGAGACCCAGTACTTC | CASSDGLAGGGQETQYF
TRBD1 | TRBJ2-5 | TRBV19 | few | TGTGCCAGTAGCCCACGGACAGGGAGAGAAGAGACCCAGTACTTC | CASSPRTGREETQYF
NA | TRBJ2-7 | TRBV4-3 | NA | TGCGCCAGCAGCCAAGATCGGGGGGCCAGGGGGAACGAGCAGTACTTC | CASSQDRGARGNEQYF
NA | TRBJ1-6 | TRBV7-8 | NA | TGTGCCAGCAGCCTGGCCGAGGTGCCCAATTCACCCCTCCACTTT | CASSLAEVPNSPLHF
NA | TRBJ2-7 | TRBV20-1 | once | TGCAGTGCTCACAGAGGTCGGAGGTACGAGCAGTACTTC | CSAHRGRRYEQYF
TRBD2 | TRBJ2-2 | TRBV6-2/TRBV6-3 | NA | TGTGCCAGCTCCAGGGTAGCGGGAGCGAACACCGGGGAGCTGTTTTTT | CASSRVAGANTGELFF
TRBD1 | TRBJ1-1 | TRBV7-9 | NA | TGTGCCAGCAGATCCCTACAGGGGAGAAAAGGTTTGAACACTGAAGCTTTCTTT | CASRSLQGRKGLNTEAFF
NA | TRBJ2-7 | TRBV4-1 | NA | TGCGCCAGCAGCCACGGGACACTCGGACCATACGAGCAGTACTTC | CASSHGTLGPYEQYF
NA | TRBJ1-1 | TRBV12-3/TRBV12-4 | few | TGTGCCAGCACCCCCGGACAGACCTACACTGAAGCTTTCTTT | CASTPGQTYTEAFF
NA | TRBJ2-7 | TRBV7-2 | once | TGTGCCAGCAGCTTAGCGGGGAGCGGGCGATACTACGAGCAGTACTTC | CASSLAGSGRYYEQYF
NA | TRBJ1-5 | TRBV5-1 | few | TGCGCCAGCCACCAGCGACAGGAGGGCTTTCAGCCCCAGCATTTT | CASHQRQEGFQPQHF
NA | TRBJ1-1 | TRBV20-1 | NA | TGCAGTGCTAGAGACCTCCTGGGCAGGAACACTGAAGCTTTCTTT | CSARDLLGRNTEAFF
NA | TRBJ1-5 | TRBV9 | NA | TGTGCCAGCAGCGTAGTACCGACAGCCGGTCAGCCCCAGCATTTT | CASSVVPTAGQPQHF
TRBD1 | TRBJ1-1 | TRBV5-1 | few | TGCGCCAGCGCGACAGGGCAGGACACTGAAGCTTTCTTT | CASATGQDTEAFF
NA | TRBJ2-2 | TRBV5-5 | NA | TGTGCCAGCAGCTTTATCGGACACGACGGTGTGGGGGACACCGGGGAGCTGTTTTTT | CASSFIGHDGVGDTGELFF
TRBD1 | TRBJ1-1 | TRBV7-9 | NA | TGTGCCAGCAGCTCAAACAGGGGTAGCACTGAAGCTTTCTTT | CASSSNRGSTEAFF
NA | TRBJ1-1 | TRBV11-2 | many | TGTGCCAGCAGCACGCTTGGGGGACGGATTGAAGCTTTCTTT | CASSTLGGRIEAFF
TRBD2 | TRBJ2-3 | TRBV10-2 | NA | TGCGCCAGCAGTGAGGAAAGCGGGAGGACGCAGTATTTT | CASSEESGRTQYF
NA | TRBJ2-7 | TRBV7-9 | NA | TGTGCCAGCAGCCAAGGGGTAGCGGTACTAGGTGTGCAGTACTTC | CASSQGVAVLGVQYF
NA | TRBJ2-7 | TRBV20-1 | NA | TGCAGTGCTAGGTACGGCACGGGAGAGCAGTACTTC | CSARYGTGEQYF
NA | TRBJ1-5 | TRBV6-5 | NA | TGTGCCAGCAGTGGGGGTCGATATCAGCCCCAGCATTTT | CASSGGRYQPQHF
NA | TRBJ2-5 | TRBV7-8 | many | TGTGCCAGCAGCCAACGGACGCTAAGTATTCAAGAGACCCAGTACTTC | CASSQRTLSIQETQYF
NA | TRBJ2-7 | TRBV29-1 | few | TGCAGCGTTGTGGTCGGGGGGCCTGTTGAGCAGTACTTC | CSVVVGGPVEQYF
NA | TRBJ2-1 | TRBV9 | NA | TGTGCCAGCAGCCCGACAGATAGCTCCTACAATGAGCAGTTCTTC | CASSPTDSSYNEQFF
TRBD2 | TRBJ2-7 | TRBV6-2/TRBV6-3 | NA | TGTGCCAGCAGTCTAGCGGGGTACTCTACCGAAACCTACGAGCAGTACTTC | CASSLAGYSTETYEQYF
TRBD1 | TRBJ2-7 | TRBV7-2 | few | TGTGCCAGCAGATTGGGACAGGTCCCTGGGGAGCAGTACTTC | CASRLGQVPGEQYF
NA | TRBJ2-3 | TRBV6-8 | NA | TGTGCCAATAAAGACGGTTCGGGCACAGATACGCAGTATTTT | CANKDGSGTDTQYF
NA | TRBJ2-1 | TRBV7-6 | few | TGTGCCAGCAGCTTATCGGTCAATGAGCAGTTCTTC | CASSLSVNEQFF